This TCR beta chain was documented in a study of shared clonotypes between healthy human individuals. The overall study: Every donor yielded three CD4 naive, three CD4 memory, two CD8 naive and one CD8 memory plate.

With 5 bases removed from V and 2 bases from J, the gap between germline ends came to 4 bases. The germline CDR1 and CDR2 sequences are MDHEN and SYDVKM. This CDR3 contains 12 residues. Study-wide points: When naive CD4 clonotypes were compared across several donors, 4% to 6.5% were shared. Non-shared clonotypes had lower generation probabilities than clonotypes shared by all four sorted-subset donors.

As concerns this clone: The target antigen is unknown.

Measured with immunoSEQ multiplex PCR; TCRdb has only the in-frame clones, and not every one. This repertoire shows about 1.5 million clones, about 98% found once; its top ten account for roughly 0.45%. All of the donors resided in Nashville, Tennessee, and each was a Caucasian adult. This sequence joins TRBV28 and TRBJ2-1; D unresolved. The sample consisted of naive CD4+ T cells sorted from blood. The subset here: CD45RA+ positively selected. The source of this sequence is a man under 40 in good health. CDR3 DNA: TGTGCCAGCAGTCGACCCTACAATGAGCAGTTCTTC. This encodes CASSRPYNEQFF.